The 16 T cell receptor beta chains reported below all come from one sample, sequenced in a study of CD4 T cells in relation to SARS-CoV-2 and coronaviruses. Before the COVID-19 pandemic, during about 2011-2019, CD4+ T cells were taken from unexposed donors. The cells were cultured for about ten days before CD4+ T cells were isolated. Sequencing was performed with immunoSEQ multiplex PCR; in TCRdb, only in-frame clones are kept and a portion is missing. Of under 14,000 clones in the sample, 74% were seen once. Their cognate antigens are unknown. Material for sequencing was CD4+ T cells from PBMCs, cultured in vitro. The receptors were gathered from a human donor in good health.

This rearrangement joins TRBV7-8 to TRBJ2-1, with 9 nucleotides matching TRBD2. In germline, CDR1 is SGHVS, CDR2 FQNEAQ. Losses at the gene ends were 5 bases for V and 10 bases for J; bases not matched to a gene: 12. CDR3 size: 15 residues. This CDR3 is CASSRGGRALGEQFF. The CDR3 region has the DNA TGTGCCAGCAGCCGAGGCGGGAGGGCTCTGGGCGAGCAGTTCTTC.

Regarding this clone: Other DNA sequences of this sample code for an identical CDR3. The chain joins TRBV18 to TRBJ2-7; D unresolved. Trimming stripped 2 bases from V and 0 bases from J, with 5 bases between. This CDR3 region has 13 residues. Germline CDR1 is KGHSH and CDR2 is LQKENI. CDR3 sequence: CASSPGGSYEQYF. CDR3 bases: TGTGCCAGCTCACCAGGCGGCTCCTACGAGCAGTACTTC.

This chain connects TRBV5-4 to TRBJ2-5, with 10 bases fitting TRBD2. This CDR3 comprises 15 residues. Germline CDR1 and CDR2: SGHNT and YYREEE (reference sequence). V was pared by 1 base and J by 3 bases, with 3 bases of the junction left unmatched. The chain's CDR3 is CASSLLAGGEETQYF. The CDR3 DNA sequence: TGTGCCAGCAGCTTGTTAGCGGGAGGAGAAGAGACCCAGTACTTC.

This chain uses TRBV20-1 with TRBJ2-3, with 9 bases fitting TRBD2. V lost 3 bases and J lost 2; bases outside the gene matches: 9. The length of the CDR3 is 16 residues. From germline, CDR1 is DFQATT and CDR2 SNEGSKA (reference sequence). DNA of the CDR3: TGCAGTGCTAGTTTATACGCGGGGGGGATCACAGATACGCAGTATTTT. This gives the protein CSASLYAGGITDTQYF.

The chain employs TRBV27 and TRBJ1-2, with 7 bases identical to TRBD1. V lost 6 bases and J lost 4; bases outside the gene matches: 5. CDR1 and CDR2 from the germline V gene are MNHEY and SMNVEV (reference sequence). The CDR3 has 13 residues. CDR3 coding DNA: TGTGCCAGCAGATTCCCAGGGGGCTATGGCTACACCTTC. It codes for CASRFPGGYGYTF.

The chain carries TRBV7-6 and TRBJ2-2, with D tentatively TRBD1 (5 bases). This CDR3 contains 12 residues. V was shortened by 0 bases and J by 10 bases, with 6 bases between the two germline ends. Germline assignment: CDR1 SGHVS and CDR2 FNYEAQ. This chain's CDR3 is CASSLAGEELFF. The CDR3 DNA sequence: TGTGCCAGCAGCTTAGCAGGGGAGGAGCTGTTTTTT.

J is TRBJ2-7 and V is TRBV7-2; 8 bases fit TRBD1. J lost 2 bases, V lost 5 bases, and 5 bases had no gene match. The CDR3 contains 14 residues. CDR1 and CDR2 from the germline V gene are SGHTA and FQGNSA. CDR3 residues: CASSLNRGAYEQYF. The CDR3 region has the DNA TGTGCCAGCAGCCTGAACAGGGGGGCCTACGAGCAGTACTTC.

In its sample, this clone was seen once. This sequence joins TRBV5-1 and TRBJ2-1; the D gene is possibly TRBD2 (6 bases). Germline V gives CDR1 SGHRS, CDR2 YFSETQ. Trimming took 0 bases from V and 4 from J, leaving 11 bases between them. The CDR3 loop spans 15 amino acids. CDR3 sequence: CASSLGLDEYNEQFF. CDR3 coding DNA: TGCGCCAGCAGCTTGGGACTAGACGAATACAATGAGCAGTTCTTC.

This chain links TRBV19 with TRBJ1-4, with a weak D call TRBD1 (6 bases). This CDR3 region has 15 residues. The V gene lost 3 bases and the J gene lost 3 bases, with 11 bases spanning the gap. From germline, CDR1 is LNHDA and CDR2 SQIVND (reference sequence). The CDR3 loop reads CASSIQGSANEKLFF. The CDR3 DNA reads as TGTGCCAGTAGTATCCAGGGGTCCGCTAATGAAAAACTGTTTTTT.

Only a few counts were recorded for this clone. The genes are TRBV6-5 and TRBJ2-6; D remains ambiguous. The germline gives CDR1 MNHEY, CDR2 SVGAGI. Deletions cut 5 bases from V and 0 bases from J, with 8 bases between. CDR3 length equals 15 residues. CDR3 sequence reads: CASSINHSGANVLTF. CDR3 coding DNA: TGTGCCAGCAGTATCAACCACTCTGGGGCCAACGTCCTGACTTTC.

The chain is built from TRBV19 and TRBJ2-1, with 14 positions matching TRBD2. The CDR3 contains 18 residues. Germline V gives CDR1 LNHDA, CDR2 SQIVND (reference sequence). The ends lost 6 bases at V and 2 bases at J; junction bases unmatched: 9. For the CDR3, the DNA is TGTGCCAGTAGATCGACTAGCGGGAGGGCGAGGGCCTACAATGAGCAGTTCTTC. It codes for CASRSTSGRARAYNEQFF.

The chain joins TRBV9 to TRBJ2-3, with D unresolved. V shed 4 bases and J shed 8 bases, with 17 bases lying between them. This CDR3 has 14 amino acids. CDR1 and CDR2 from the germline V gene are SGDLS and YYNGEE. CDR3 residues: CASSPRMGRGTQYF. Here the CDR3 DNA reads TGTGCCAGCAGCCCTCGGATGGGCCGAGGTACGCAGTATTTT. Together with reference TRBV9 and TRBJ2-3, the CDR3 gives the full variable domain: DSGVTQTPKHLITATGQRVTLRCSPRSGDLSVYWYQQSLDQGLQFLIQYYNGEERAKGNILERFSAQQFPDLHSELNLSSLELGDSALYFCASSPRMGRGTQYFGPGTRLTVL.

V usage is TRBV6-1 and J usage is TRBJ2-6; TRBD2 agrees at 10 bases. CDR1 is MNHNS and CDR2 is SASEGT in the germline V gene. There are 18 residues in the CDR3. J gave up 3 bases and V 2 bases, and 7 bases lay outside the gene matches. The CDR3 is CASSELSGGAFGANVLTF. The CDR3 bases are TGTGCCAGCAGTGAACTGAGCGGGGGGGCCTTTGGGGCCAACGTCCTGACTTTC.

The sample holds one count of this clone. The CDR3 region has the DNA TGTGCCAGCAGCATTAGACAGGGACGGGGACTTGGCTACACCTTC. Amino acids: CASSIRQGRGLGYTF. V is TRBV5-4 and J is TRBJ1-2, with 7 bases that match TRBD1. There are 15 residues in the CDR3. Germline V gene sequence: CDR1 SGHNT, CDR2 YYREEE (reference sequence). The V segment lost 4 bases and the J segment 7 bases; nucleotides outside the gene matches: 13.

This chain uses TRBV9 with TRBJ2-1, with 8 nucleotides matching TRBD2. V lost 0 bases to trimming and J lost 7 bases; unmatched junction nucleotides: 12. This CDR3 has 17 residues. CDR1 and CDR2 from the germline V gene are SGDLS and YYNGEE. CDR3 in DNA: TGTGCCAGCAGCGTAGGTCAAAGGTTAGCGGGGCAGAATGAGCAGTTCTTC. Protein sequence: CASSVGQRLAGQNEQFF.

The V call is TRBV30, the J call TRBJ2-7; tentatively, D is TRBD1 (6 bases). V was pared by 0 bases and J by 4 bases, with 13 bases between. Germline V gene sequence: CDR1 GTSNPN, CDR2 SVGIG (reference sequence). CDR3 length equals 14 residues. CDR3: CAWSVGGRIYEQYF. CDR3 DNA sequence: TGTGCCTGGAGTGTTGGGGGCCGGATTTACGAGCAGTACTTC.